These 9 T cell receptor beta chains share one sample of origin, sequenced in a study of blood T cell repertoires in COVID-19. TCRdb's table, derived via immunoSEQ multiplex PCR, lists solely in-frame clones and lacks some. The data contain around 43,000 clones, over 70% of them seen just once; the ten biggest clones take up roughly 10%. The specimen was peripheral blood. All receptors derive from a woman between 70 and 85 years old with acute or convalescent COVID-19.

This clone was found a few times. The chain carries TRBV6-2 or TRBV6-3 and TRBJ1-1; D is uncertain. Germline V gene data show CDR1 as MNHEY and CDR2 as SVGEGT. CDR3 size: 15 residues. With 4 bases removed from V and 0 bases from J, the gap between germline ends came to 12 bases. CDR3 amino acids: CASSSPRLMNTEAFF. For the CDR3, the DNA is TGTGCCAGCAGTTCCCCTCGTCTTATGAACACTGAAGCTTTCTTT.

This clone was detected once. J is TRBJ1-2 and V is TRBV15; 8 bases agree with TRBD1. Germline V lookup: CDR1 LNHNV, CDR2 YYDKDF (reference sequence). The CDR3 consists of 17 residues. V lost 1 base to trimming and J lost 4 bases; unmatched junction nucleotides: 11. CDR3 sequence reads: CATSRAALQGESYGYTF. The CDR3 DNA is TGTGCCACCAGCAGAGCCGCACTACAGGGGGAGAGCTATGGCTACACCTTC.

J is TRBJ1-5 and V is TRBV10-3; 10 positions match TRBD1. The germline V gene has CDR1 ENHRY and CDR2 SYGVKD. This CDR3 region has 17 residues. The V segment lost 2 bases and the J segment 5 bases; nucleotides outside the gene matches: 9. The CDR3 loop is CAISEGTGQGLDQPQHF. CDR3 DNA: TGTGCCATCAGTGAGGGAACGGGACAGGGGTTGGATCAGCCCCAGCATTTT.

The chain employs TRBV18 and TRBJ1-1, with 7 bases that match TRBD1. Trimming at V came to 3 bases and at J to 6 bases, leaving 4 bases not matched to a gene. The CDR3 is made up of 13 amino acids. Germline V lookup: CDR1 KGHSH, CDR2 LQKENI. For the CDR3, the DNA is TGTGCCAGCTCACCTGGACAGGAAGCTGAAGCTTTCTTT. This sequence encodes CASSPGQEAEAFF.

The chain joins TRBV20-1 to TRBJ1-2; D is ambiguous. V lost 4 bases and J 3 bases, leaving 3 bases between the germline ends. The CDR3 is 10 amino acids. Germline V gives CDR1 DFQATT, CDR2 SNEGSKA (reference sequence). As DNA, the CDR3 is TGCAGTGCTACCGACTATGGCTACACCTTC. Its translation: CSATDYGYTF.

This sequence joins TRBV5-4 and TRBJ2-2; D gene uncertain. Trimming left V 4 bases short and J 3 bases short, with 7 bases between. CDR1 is SGHNT, CDR2 YYREEE, per germline (reference sequence). The CDR3 extends over 13 amino acids. The CDR3: CASSPPDTGELFF. CDR3 sequence (DNA): TGTGCCAGCAGCCCGCCAGACACCGGGGAGCTGTTTTTT.

This clone has only one observation. CDR3 sequence (DNA): TGTGCCAGCAGTCGGGACAGATCCTACGAGCAGTACGTC. This gives the protein CASSRDRSYEQYV. The chain links TRBV2 to TRBJ2-7, with 7 bases that match TRBD1. V dropped 5 bases and J dropped 1; count of bases not matched to a gene: 2. Germline V lookup: CDR1 SNHLY, CDR2 FYNNEI. This CDR3 is 13 amino acids long.

The CDR3: CASSPGRANTEAFF. As DNA, the CDR3 is TGTGCCAGCTCACCGGGCAGGGCGAACACTGAAGCTTTCTTT. V is TRBV18 and J is TRBJ1-1; TRBD1 is a possible D gene (5 bases). Trimming removed 3 bases from V and 1 base from J, with 9 bases in between. CDR1 is KGHSH and CDR2 is LQKENI in the germline V gene. The CDR3 is 14 residues long.

The genes are TRBV3-1 (or the pseudogene TRBV3-2) and TRBJ2-7; 9 nucleotides agree with TRBD2. V shed 6 bases, J shed 3 bases, and the junction held 9 bases outside the gene matches. CDR1 and CDR2 from the germline V gene are LGHDT and YNNKEL (reference sequence). The CDR3 spans 15 residues. The chain's CDR3 is CASRARLAGNYEQYV. The CDR3 DNA follows: TGTGCCAGCAGGGCCAGGCTAGCGGGGAACTACGAGCAGTACGTC.